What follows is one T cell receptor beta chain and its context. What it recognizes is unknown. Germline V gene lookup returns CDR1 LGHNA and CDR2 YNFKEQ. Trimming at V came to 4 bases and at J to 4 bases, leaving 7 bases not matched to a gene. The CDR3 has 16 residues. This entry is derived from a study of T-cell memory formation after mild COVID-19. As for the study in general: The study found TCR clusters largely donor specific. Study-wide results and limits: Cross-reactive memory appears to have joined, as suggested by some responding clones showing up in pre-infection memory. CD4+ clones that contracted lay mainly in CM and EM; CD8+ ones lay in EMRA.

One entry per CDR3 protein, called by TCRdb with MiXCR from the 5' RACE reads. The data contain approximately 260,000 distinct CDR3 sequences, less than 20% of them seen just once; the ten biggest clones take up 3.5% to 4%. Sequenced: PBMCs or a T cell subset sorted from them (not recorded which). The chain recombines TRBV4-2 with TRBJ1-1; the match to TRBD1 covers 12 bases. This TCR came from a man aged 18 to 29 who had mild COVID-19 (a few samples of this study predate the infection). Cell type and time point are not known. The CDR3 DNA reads TGTGCCAGCAGCCCGGGACAGGGGGCGCGAGGCACTGAAGCTTTCTTT. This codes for CASSPGQGARGTEAFF.